This entry lists 5 T cell receptor beta chains sequenced from one sample in a study of blood T cells in healthy people across ages. Combining a sample-barcoded 5' primer with a J-beta primer mix, a second PCR ran for roughly 6 to 12 cycles. In TCRdb, the 5' RACE reads were re-called with MiXCR into one record per CDR3 protein. The sample includes more than 500,000 distinct CDR3 sequences, roughly a quarter of them seen just once. The same data also went into a second study, on T cells of mothers and their children.

Sequencing input: blood. Receptors were obtained from a boy between 2 and 10 years old in good health.

The rearrangement uses TRBV20-1 and TRBJ2-7, with D hard to call. The CDR3 loop spans 13 amino acids. Trimming took 0 bases from V and 7 from J, leaving 13 bases between them. Germline lookup yields CDR1 DFQATT and CDR2 SNEGSKA (reference sequence). The CDR3 DNA sequence: TGCAGTGCTAGAGATTTCGGAAATAAAGAGCAGTACTTC. This encodes CSARDFGNKEQYF.

This clonotype turned up a few times. The chain couples TRBV9 to TRBJ1-2; D is ambiguous. V was trimmed by 0 bases and J by 2 bases, leaving 11 bases between them. This CDR3 contains 15 residues. Germline V CDR1 and CDR2: SGDLS, YYNGEE. The CDR3 loop is CASSVDGWRNYGYTF. The CDR3 DNA reads TGTGCCAGCAGCGTAGATGGGTGGAGGAACTATGGCTACACCTTC. Filled out from reference TRBV9 and TRBJ1-2, the complete variable domain reads DSGVTQTPKHLITATGQRVTLRCSPRSGDLSVYWYQQSLDQGLQFLIQYYNGEERAKGNILERFSAQQFPDLHSELNLSSLELGDSALYFCASSVDGWRNYGYTFGSGTRLTVV.

The chain joins TRBV20-1 to TRBJ2-7; 10 bases agree with TRBD1. From germline, CDR1 is DFQATT and CDR2 SNEGSKA (reference sequence). J was trimmed by 2 bases and V by 4 bases; bases with no gene match: 5. The CDR3 length is 14 residues. The DNA of the CDR3 is TGCAGTGCTAAGACAGGGGGCAACACCTACGAGCAGTACTTC. It yields the protein CSAKTGGNTYEQYF.

This clonotype was seen a few times. This chain connects TRBV5-1 to TRBJ2-5; D gene ambiguous. CDR1 is SGHRS, CDR2 YFSETQ, per germline. V was clipped by 4 bases and J by 2 bases, with 30 bases between them. This CDR3 contains 20 residues. CDR3 loop: CASSPLTGRSQYVEQETQYF. The DNA for the CDR3 is TGCGCCAGCAGCCCCTTAACTGGTAGAAGTCAGTATGTCGAACAAGAGACCCAGTACTTC.

This chain joins TRBV7-9 and TRBJ2-1; 9 positions match TRBD2. The germline V gene encodes CDR1 SEHNR and CDR2 FQNEAQ (reference sequence). The length of the CDR3 is 13 residues. With 5 bases clipped from V and 9 bases from J, the junction kept 5 bases outside the gene matches. This CDR3 is CASSRGLASEQFF. Written as DNA, the CDR3 is TGTGCCAGCAGCCGAGGACTAGCGAGTGAGCAGTTCTTC.